A selection of T cell receptor beta chains follows, all from one sample in a study of shared T cell receptors in the human thymus. The repertoire was sequenced with immunoSEQ multiplex PCR; TCRdb's copy has only in-frame clones and lacks some. The sample gives roughly 710,000 clones, roughly 88% of which show up once; over 0.008% is in the top ten. These data were likewise used in another study, on human thymus T cells.

The sequencing input was thymocytes. These receptors all come from a girl less than two years old with a congenital heart defect. The CDR3 runs from the conserved cysteine through the conserved F or W. Each record gives: D gene, clone size, V gene, J gene, CDR3 protein, CDR3 DNA. The D gene is left open where the match is weak. Where a row states a size, it is once, few, many or the class of an expanded clone; other rows omit it.

d_gene: NA; abundance: NA; v_gene: TRBV4-1; j_gene: TRBJ1-4; CDR3aa: CASSQEKDSHSRNEKLFF; CDR3nt: TGCGCCAGCAGCCAAGAAAAGGACAGCCACTCTAGAAATGAAAAACTGTTTTTT
d_gene: TRBD1; abundance: NA; v_gene: TRBV7-9; j_gene: TRBJ1-6; CDR3aa: CASSFTRQGRDNSPLHF; CDR3nt: TGTGCCAGCAGCTTTACCCGACAGGGCAGGGATAATTCACCCCTCCACTTT
d_gene: NA; abundance: few; v_gene: TRBV7-9; j_gene: TRBJ1-1; CDR3aa: CASSLVIRRDSHTEAFF; CDR3nt: TGTGCCAGCAGCTTAGTAATTAGGAGGGACTCTCACACTGAAGCTTTCTTT
d_gene: TRBD1; abundance: NA; v_gene: TRBV7-9; j_gene: TRBJ1-1; CDR3aa: CASSLPQGVAEAFF; CDR3nt: TGTGCCAGCAGCTTACCTCAGGGGGTTGCCGAAGCTTTCTTT
d_gene: TRBD2; abundance: NA; v_gene: TRBV10-3; j_gene: TRBJ2-3; CDR3aa: CAISPGGGTSTDTQYF; CDR3nt: TGTGCCATCTCGCCCGGCGGGGGGACCAGCACAGATACGCAGTATTTT
d_gene: TRBD2; abundance: few; v_gene: TRBV4-1; j_gene: TRBJ2-7; CDR3aa: CASSQEWGGNRSYEQYF; CDR3nt: TGCGCCAGCAGCCAAGAGTGGGGGGGGAATAGGTCCTACGAGCAGTACTTC
d_gene: NA; abundance: NA; v_gene: TRBV25-1; j_gene: TRBJ2-5; CDR3aa: CASSFMRQETQYF; CDR3nt: TGTGCCAGCAGTTTCATGCGACAAGAGACCCAGTACTTC
d_gene: NA; abundance: NA; v_gene: TRBV28; j_gene: TRBJ1-5; CDR3aa: CASSFSGSDVSPTDFSNQPQHF; CDR3nt: TGTGCCAGCAGTTTTTCGGGTTCCGACGTTTCCCCGACAGATTTTAGCAATCAGCCCCAGCATTTT
d_gene: NA; abundance: NA; v_gene: TRBV7-2; j_gene: TRBJ2-1; CDR3aa: CASSYSRPPQFF; CDR3nt: TGTGCCAGCAGCTACTCTCGCCCCCCTCAGTTCTTC
d_gene: NA; abundance: NA; v_gene: TRBV13; j_gene: TRBJ2-5; CDR3aa: CASSLAGRGRGQLRQETQYF; CDR3nt: TGTGCCAGCAGCTTAGCAGGGAGGGGCCGCGGACAGCTCCGGCAAGAGACCCAGTACTTC
d_gene: NA; abundance: NA; v_gene: TRBV30; j_gene: TRBJ1-6; CDR3aa: CAWNLSSGALNNSPLHF; CDR3nt: TGTGCCTGGAACCTCTCGTCAGGGGCCCTAAATAATTCACCCCTCCACTTT
d_gene: NA; abundance: once; v_gene: TRBV27; j_gene: TRBJ1-2; CDR3aa: CASRLSSSYGYTF; CDR3nt: TGTGCCAGCCGACTTTCCAGTTCCTATGGCTACACCTTC
d_gene: TRBD2; abundance: NA; v_gene: TRBV15; j_gene: TRBJ2-5; CDR3aa: CATSRDRGGVETQYF; CDR3nt: TGTGCCACCAGCAGAGATCGGGGGGGGGTAGAGACCCAGTACTTC
d_gene: NA; abundance: once; v_gene: TRBV25-1; j_gene: TRBJ2-2; CDR3aa: CASRTGNFTGELFF; CDR3nt: TGTGCCAGCAGAACAGGGAATTTTACCGGGGAGCTGTTTTTT
d_gene: NA; abundance: once; v_gene: TRBV7-8; j_gene: TRBJ1-2; CDR3aa: CASSEPGHRRSGYTF; CDR3nt: TGTGCCAGCAGCGAACCGGGACACCGAAGGAGTGGCTACACCTTC
d_gene: TRBD1; abundance: NA; v_gene: TRBV2; j_gene: TRBJ1-4; CDR3aa: CASSHSGTTGGQREKLFF; CDR3nt: TGTGCCAGCAGTCACAGTGGGACGACAGGGGGCCAACGCGAAAAACTGTTTTTT
d_gene: NA; abundance: few; v_gene: TRBV9; j_gene: TRBJ2-7; CDR3aa: CASSVAGVAGPYEQYF; CDR3nt: TGTGCCAGCAGCGTAGCCGGGGTGGCGGGCCCCTACGAGCAGTACTTC
d_gene: TRBD1; abundance: NA; v_gene: TRBV5-6; j_gene: TRBJ1-6; CDR3aa: CASSSRTGGGYNSPLHF; CDR3nt: TGTGCCAGCAGCTCGAGGACAGGGGGCGGGTATAATTCACCCCTCCACTTT
d_gene: NA; abundance: NA; v_gene: TRBV2; j_gene: TRBJ2-1; CDR3aa: CASGYRDWGYNEQFF; CDR3nt: TGTGCCAGTGGATACCGGGACTGGGGGTACAATGAGCAGTTCTTC
d_gene: NA; abundance: NA; v_gene: TRBV13; j_gene: TRBJ1-2; CDR3aa: CASSLGLVLGYTF; CDR3nt: TGTGCCAGCAGCTTAGGTCTAGTATTGGGCTACACCTTC
d_gene: NA; abundance: NA; v_gene: TRBV7-2; j_gene: TRBJ2-7; CDR3aa: CASSLTGPLPSYEQYF; CDR3nt: TGTGCCAGCAGCTTGACGGGTCCACTCCCCTCCTACGAGCAGTACTTC
d_gene: TRBD1; abundance: NA; v_gene: TRBV27; j_gene: TRBJ1-2; CDR3aa: CASSYTGVGYTF; CDR3nt: TGTGCCAGCAGTTACACAGGGGTCGGCTACACCTTC
d_gene: TRBD1; abundance: NA; v_gene: TRBV28; j_gene: TRBJ2-1; CDR3aa: CASSSDWKGQGGTTQSSYNEQFF; CDR3nt: TGTGCCAGCAGTTCGGATTGGAAGGGACAGGGGGGGACTACTCAAAGCTCCTACAATGAGCAGTTCTTC
d_gene: NA; abundance: NA; v_gene: TRBV6-1; j_gene: TRBJ1-5; CDR3aa: CASTQHPRGDRPQHF; CDR3nt: TGTGCCAGCACTCAACACCCGCGGGGCGATCGGCCCCAGCATTTT
d_gene: TRBD1; abundance: NA; v_gene: TRBV28; j_gene: TRBJ1-2; CDR3aa: CASRETGVGYGYTF; CDR3nt: TGTGCCAGCAGAGAGACAGGGGTGGGGTATGGCTACACCTTC
d_gene: NA; abundance: NA; v_gene: TRBV15; j_gene: TRBJ1-1; CDR3aa: CATSRGPLGDTEAFF; CDR3nt: TGTGCCACCAGCAGAGGACCTCTCGGGGACACTGAAGCTTTCTTT
d_gene: TRBD2; abundance: NA; v_gene: TRBV12-5; j_gene: TRBJ2-2; CDR3aa: CASGSPGLAGGGTGELFF; CDR3nt: TGTGCTAGTGGTTCGCCGGGACTAGCGGGGGGCGGGACCGGGGAGCTGTTTTTT
d_gene: NA; abundance: NA; v_gene: TRBV6-5; j_gene: TRBJ2-3; CDR3aa: CASSYSGVGSTQYF; CDR3nt: TGTGCCAGCAGTTACTCGGGCGTCGGGAGTACGCAGTATTTT
d_gene: NA; abundance: NA; v_gene: TRBV6-1; j_gene: TRBJ2-1; CDR3aa: CASGGSTVEQFF; CDR3nt: TGTGCCAGCGGGGGCAGCACGGTTGAGCAGTTCTTC
d_gene: NA; abundance: NA; v_gene: TRBV2; j_gene: TRBJ1-5; CDR3aa: CASSEWGGSNQPQHF; CDR3nt: TGTGCCAGCAGTGAATGGGGGGGAAGCAATCAGCCCCAGCATTTT
d_gene: NA; abundance: NA; v_gene: TRBV12-5; j_gene: TRBJ2-7; CDR3aa: CASGGGGSSYEQYF; CDR3nt: TGTGCTAGTGGGGGGGGTGGGAGCTCCTACGAGCAGTACTTC
d_gene: NA; abundance: NA; v_gene: TRBV9; j_gene: TRBJ1-2; CDR3aa: CASSVAEGLLGRPNYGYTF; CDR3nt: TGTGCCAGCAGCGTAGCTGAAGGGCTACTAGGCAGGCCGAACTATGGCTACACCTTC
d_gene: NA; abundance: NA; v_gene: TRBV15; j_gene: TRBJ1-6; CDR3aa: CASRSRLNSPLHF; CDR3nt: TGTGCCTCCCGTTCGAGGCTTAATTCACCCCTCCACTTT
d_gene: TRBD1; abundance: once; v_gene: TRBV6-6; j_gene: TRBJ1-1; CDR3aa: CASSYRTWDRDTEAFF; CDR3nt: TGTGCCAGCAGTTACCGGACCTGGGACAGGGACACTGAAGCTTTCTTT
d_gene: TRBD1; abundance: NA; v_gene: TRBV5-1; j_gene: TRBJ2-5; CDR3aa: CASSPGTGGETQYF; CDR3nt: TGCGCCAGCAGCCCAGGGACAGGCGGAGAGACCCAGTACTTC
d_gene: TRBD1; abundance: NA; v_gene: TRBV29-1; j_gene: TRBJ1-2; CDR3aa: CSARGTASNYGYTF; CDR3nt: TGCAGCGCCCGAGGGACAGCTTCTAACTATGGCTACACCTTC
d_gene: TRBD1; abundance: NA; v_gene: TRBV2; j_gene: TRBJ1-1; CDR3aa: CASRAPDRVLNTEAFF; CDR3nt: TGTGCCAGCAGAGCCCCGGACAGGGTGCTCAACACTGAAGCTTTCTTT
d_gene: NA; abundance: NA; v_gene: TRBV11-3; j_gene: TRBJ1-1; CDR3aa: CASSWGSDTEAFF; CDR3nt: TGTGCCAGCAGTTGGGGCTCGGACACTGAAGCTTTCTTT
d_gene: NA; abundance: once; v_gene: TRBV6-6; j_gene: TRBJ2-7; CDR3aa: CASSYSGASFSYEQYF; CDR3nt: TGTGCCAGCAGTTACTCGGGGGCCTCCTTCTCCTACGAGCAGTACTTC
d_gene: TRBD1; abundance: NA; v_gene: TRBV6-5; j_gene: TRBJ1-2; CDR3aa: CASSYDKGQVGVGYTF; CDR3nt: TGTGCCAGCAGTTACGATAAGGGACAGGTGGGGGTGGGCTACACCTTC
d_gene: NA; abundance: NA; v_gene: TRBV11-1; j_gene: TRBJ2-4; CDR3aa: CASSLAPEIAKNIQYF; CDR3nt: TGTGCCAGCAGCTTAGCCCCTGAGATAGCCAAAAACATTCAGTACTTC
d_gene: NA; abundance: NA; v_gene: TRBV9; j_gene: TRBJ1-6; CDR3aa: CASSVEPCRANSPLHF; CDR3nt: TGTGCCAGCAGCGTAGAACCTTGCAGGGCAAATTCACCCCTCCACTTT
d_gene: TRBD2; abundance: NA; v_gene: TRBV2; j_gene: TRBJ2-4; CDR3aa: CASSPLGTSQENIQYF; CDR3nt: TGTGCCAGCAGTCCACTTGGGACTAGCCAAGAAAACATTCAGTACTTC
d_gene: NA; abundance: NA; v_gene: TRBV6-6; j_gene: TRBJ2-3; CDR3aa: CASSYNSSSTDTQYF; CDR3nt: TGTGCCAGCAGTTACAACAGTTCTAGCACAGATACGCAGTATTTT
d_gene: NA; abundance: few; v_gene: TRBV2; j_gene: TRBJ1-4; CDR3aa: CASAGRAATNEKLFF; CDR3nt: TGTGCCAGCGCCGGCAGGGCGGCGACTAATGAAAAACTGTTTTTT